The TCR beta chain under discussion was sequenced for a study of blood T cell repertoires in COVID-19. The method was immunoSEQ multiplex PCR; TCRdb's version includes in-frame clones alone and lacks a portion of them. The table has over 150,000 clones, about 73% seen once. J was trimmed by 1 base and V by 5 bases; bases with no gene match: 7. The germline V gene encodes CDR1 MNHEY and CDR2 SVGEGT. The CDR3 extends over 16 amino acids. The sample taken for sequencing was peripheral blood. V is TRBV6-2 or TRBV6-3 and J is TRBJ2-7; 11 nucleotides match TRBD2. This TCR derives from a man older than 75 with acute or convalescent COVID-19. The CDR3 coding sequence is TGTGCCAGCAGTCGTCGGACTAGCGGGCGGTCCTACGAGCAGTACTTC. Translation gives CASSRRTSGRSYEQYF.